This record concerns one T cell receptor (beta chain) sequence. A single count supports this clone. The antigen this receptor binds is unknown. Qualities for individual bases were not recorded, and no much larger clone is one base off. This sample stems from a study of blood T cell repertoires in COVID-19 (dated by TCRdb to 2018 to 2020). Describing the broader study: Collaborator samples came from the United States, Italy and Spain and covered acute and convalescent phases of COVID-19. The prospective study material was composed of cDNA or gDNA derived from T cells, B-cell-depleted T cells, or PBMCs. Deeply sampled blood TCRbeta repertoires from subjects exposed to, actively infected with, or recovered from COVID-19 were included in the dataset. The repertoires were released in a freely available public database intended as a resource for research on the immune response to SARS-CoV-2. Samples were obtained from the ongoing ImmuneRACE study (first 160 participants) and from over 1,000 subjects provided by 6 global collaborators. Nearly every sample came with metadata listing a de-identified subject ID, COVID-19 status, age in years and sex. Where HLA class I and class II types were available, the types were taken from metadata supplied by the sample provider, not from assay-based typing. The research as a whole found: The quantity of clinical and demographic metadata differed by source and by participant and was supplied without curation.

The germline V gene encodes CDR1 LNHNV and CDR2 YYDKDF (reference sequence). Spanning cysteine to phenylalanine, the CDR3 consists of 15 amino acids. CDR3 DNA is the only sequence kept; it has 45 bases, read in frame from the first base. V drops 0 bases and J drops 0 bases, leaving 6 bases in between. TCRbeta CDR3 regions were amplified from genomic DNA by means of the immunoSEQ Assay, a bias-controlled multiplex PCR. The study's own analysis went as follows. The number of nucleated cells in each sample was estimated from the amplification of reference gene primers within the assay. Sequence reads were collapsed and filtered to measure the absolute abundance of every unique TCRbeta CDR3 rearrangement. For each sample, productive Simpson clonality was calculated as the square root of Simpson's diversity index across productive rearrangements. TCRdb took over this immuneACCESS table, retaining in-frame rearrangements with V and J assigned. Such tables are incomplete; in checked studies, under half of the missing clones stem from an unresolved V gene, and the remainder is unexplained. V and J calls and clone size are copied from that table; D and trimming were computed from the DNA. This sample has 200,000 to 250,000 clones in its table, and 86% of those were observed once. Together, the top ten hold 10% of the sample.

One collaborating source in Seattle enrolled patients while the patients were actively infected and followed the patients over time throughout the course of disease. Each collaborating institution followed its own protocols to collect whole blood in K2EDTA tubes. For TCRbeta analysis, collaborators shipped samples as frozen whole blood, isolated PBMCs, or DNA extracted from either of those sample types. The chain is assembled from TRBV15 and TRBJ1-3, with no confidently assigned D gene. This receptor was taken from a woman in her forties or fifties with COVID-19, enrolled during active disease. The sequencing input was peripheral blood. The DNA is as follows: TGTGCCACCAGCAGAGAGTTCCTCTCTGGAAACACCATATATTTT. Its protein reads: CATSREFLSGNTIYF.